This T cell receptor (beta chain) was documented in a study of blood T cell repertoires in COVID-19. The CDR3 runs to 13 residues. V gave up 4 bases and J gave up 7 bases, with 14 bases separating them. From germline, CDR1 is SGDLS and CDR2 YYNGEE. Only in-frame clones appear in the TCRdb table, and some are missing; sequencing was by immunoSEQ multiplex PCR. The data hold about 55,000 clones, with about 91% observed a single time. The chain combines TRBV9 with TRBJ1-2; no definite D call. Sequenced: peripheral blood. This receptor was taken from a man in his forties with COVID-19, enrolled during active disease. CDR3 amino acids: CASSSGILGGYTF. CDR3 nucleotide sequence: TGTGCCAGCAGCTCCGGGATTCTGGGTGGCTACACCTTC.